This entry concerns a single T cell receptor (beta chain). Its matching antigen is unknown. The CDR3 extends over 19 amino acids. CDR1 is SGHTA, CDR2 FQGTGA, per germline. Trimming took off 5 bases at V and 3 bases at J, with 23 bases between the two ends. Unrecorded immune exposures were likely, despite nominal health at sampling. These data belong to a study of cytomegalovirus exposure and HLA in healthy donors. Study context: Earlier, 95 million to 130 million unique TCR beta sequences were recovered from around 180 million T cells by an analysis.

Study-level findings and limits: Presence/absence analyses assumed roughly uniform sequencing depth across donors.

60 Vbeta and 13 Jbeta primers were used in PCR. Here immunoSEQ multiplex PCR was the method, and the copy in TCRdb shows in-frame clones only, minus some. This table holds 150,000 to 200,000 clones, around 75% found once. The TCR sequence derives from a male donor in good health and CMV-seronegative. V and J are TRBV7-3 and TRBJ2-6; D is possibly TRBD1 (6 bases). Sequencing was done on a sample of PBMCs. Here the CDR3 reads CASSKSLGLGRGGANVLTF. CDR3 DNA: TGTGCCAGCAGCAAAAGCTTAGGGTTGGGCAGGGGTGGGGCCAACGTCCTGACTTTC.